A single sample gave rise to the 10 T cell receptor beta chains below, sequenced in a study of beta chain features in type 1 diabetes. Of the isolated RNA, all was reverse transcribed, and so the sequenced material was expressed TCRB transcripts. The table came from immunoSEQ multiplex PCR; TCRdb's copy has only in-frame clones and leaves some out. The sample has 250,000 to 350,000 clones; approximately 11% are singletons. Sequenced input: naive CD4+ T cells from blood. The receptor set was obtained from a woman in her 30s in good health.

This clone was counted a few times. The V call is TRBV2, the J call TRBJ2-1; 7 positions match TRBD2. This CDR3 comprises 13 residues. Germline trimming cut 1 base from V and 9 bases from J; bases unmatched to any gene: 3. The germline gives CDR1 SNHLY, CDR2 FYNNEI. CDR3 sequence reads: CASSEELAFEQFF. The CDR3 region has the DNA TGTGCCAGCAGTGAAGAACTAGCGTTTGAGCAGTTCTTC.

The CDR3 loop is CASSVGGTYEQYF. CDR3 coding DNA: TGTGCCAGCAGCGTTGGCGGGACGTACGAGCAGTACTTC. This chain connects TRBV9 to TRBJ2-7; TRBD2 is a possible D gene (6 bases). The CDR3 runs 13 residues. Germline-derived CDR1 and CDR2 are SGDLS and YYNGEE. Trimming stripped 2 bases from V and 4 bases from J, with 10 bases between.

This clone was counted only a few times. The gene calls are TRBV2 and TRBJ2-5; no reliable D call. The CDR3 spans 13 residues. V was cut by 7 bases and J by 1 base, with 10 bases left in between. Germline V lookup: CDR1 SNHLY, CDR2 FYNNEI. CDR3 amino acids: CASTGTAQETQYF. CDR3 nucleotides: TGTGCCAGCACAGGCACGGCCCAAGAGACCCAGTACTTC. The variable domain in full, completed from reference TRBV2 and TRBJ2-5, reads EPEVTQTPSHQVTQMGQEVILRCVPISNHLYFYWYRQILGQKVEFLVSFYNNEISEKSEIFDDQFSVERPDGSNFTLKIRSTKLEDSAMYFCASTGTAQETQYFGPGTRLLVL.

The chain recombines TRBV2 with TRBJ2-7; 7 bases agree with TRBD1. Germline CDR1 and CDR2: SNHLY and FYNNEI. CDR3 length: 14 residues. The V segment lost 7 bases and the J segment 2 bases; nucleotides outside the gene matches: 8. As DNA, the CDR3 is TGTGCCAGCATGACACAGACAGGGCCCTACGAGCAGTACTTC. Its translation is CASMTQTGPYEQYF.

The J gene is TRBJ2-7, the V gene TRBV29-1; 7 bases match TRBD1. Germline CDR1 reads SQVTM; CDR2 reads ANQGSEA. Germline trimming cut 6 bases from V and 5 bases from J; bases unmatched to any gene: 4. CDR3 size: 11 residues. The CDR3 DNA follows: TGCAGCGTGGGGGACAGAGACGAGCAGTACTTC. This translates into CSVGDRDEQYF.

There are a few counts of this clone. The rearrangement joins TRBV5-5 to TRBJ2-1; perhaps TRBD2 as D (5 bases). The CDR3 loop spans 15 amino acids. The germline CDR1 and CDR2 sequences are SGHKS and YYEKEE (reference sequence). The V and J ends lost 0 bases and 5 bases respectively, with 12 bases between them. CDR3 region: CASSLAQTGNNEQFF. CDR3 in DNA: TGTGCCAGCAGCTTGGCCCAGACGGGGAACAATGAGCAGTTCTTC.

V is TRBV5-1 and J is TRBJ2-5; a possible D gene is TRBD1 (6 bases). V lost 4 bases and J 2 bases, leaving 12 bases between the germline ends. From germline, CDR1 is SGHRS and CDR2 YFSETQ. The CDR3 sequence is 14 residues long. CDR3 loop: CASSPSGTQETQYF. CDR3 in DNA: TGCGCCAGCAGCCCCTCCGGGACACAAGAGACCCAGTACTTC.

This sequence joins TRBV5-1 and TRBJ1-2; 9 nucleotides agree with TRBD1. The trim removed 7 bases at V and 5 bases at J, leaving 3 bases unmatched. The germline V gene has CDR1 SGHRS and CDR2 YFSETQ. The length of the CDR3 is 12 residues. This chain's CDR3 is CASRDRAYGYTF. CDR3 DNA sequence: TGCGCCAGCCGGGACAGGGCGTATGGCTACACCTTC.

The chain has TRBV27 and TRBJ2-1, with 7 bases lining up with TRBD2. CDR3 length: 12 amino acids. CDR1 is MNHEY and CDR2 is SMNVEV in the germline V gene (reference sequence). V lost 7 bases to trimming and J lost 7 bases; unmatched junction nucleotides: 4. The CDR3 spells CASNRAGNEQFF. The CDR3 bases are TGTGCCAGCAATAGAGCGGGAAATGAGCAGTTCTTC.

This clone has at least ten counts. This chain uses TRBV7-9 with TRBJ2-1, with TRBD2 matching over 10 bases. CDR1 SEHNR and CDR2 FQNEAQ come from the germline V gene (reference sequence). J gave up 8 bases and V 1 base, and 2 bases lay outside the gene matches. The CDR3 length is 14 residues. This CDR3 reads CASSLELAGDEQFF. For the CDR3, the DNA is TGTGCCAGCAGCTTAGAGCTAGCGGGAGATGAGCAGTTCTTC. The entire variable domain, with the rest obtained from reference TRBV7-9 and TRBJ2-1, is as follows: DTGVSQNPRHKITKRGQNVTFRCDPISEHNRLYWYRQTLGQGPEFLTYFQNEAQLEKSRLLSDRFSAERPKGSFSTLEIQRTEQGDSAMYLCASSLELAGDEQFFGPGTRLTVL.